Shown below are 28 T cell receptor beta chains from a single sample sequenced in a study of shared T cell receptors in the human thymus. TCRdb's copy holds only in-frame clones and misses some; the assay was immunoSEQ multiplex PCR. The data contain hundreds of thousands of clones, about 87% of them singletons. The same data also went into a second study, on human thymus T cells.

The specimen was thymocytes. The receptor source for this set is a boy under two years old with a congenital heart defect.

The CDR3 DNA follows: TGTGCCAGCAGTTTTATAGGGGGCTATGGCTACACCTTC. Protein sequence: CASSFIGGYGYTF. The chain couples TRBV27 to TRBJ1-2; possibly TRBD1 for D (6 bases). CDR1 is MNHEY and CDR2 is SMNVEV in the germline V gene (reference sequence). Trimming left V 3 bases short and J 4 bases short, with 9 bases between. This CDR3 has 13 amino acids.

This clone was recorded once. The V gene is TRBV4-3, the J gene TRBJ2-3; 7 bases align to TRBD1. The CDR3 totals 14 residues. V shed 3 bases, J shed 3 bases, and the junction held 3 bases outside the gene matches. Germline CDR1 is LGHNA and CDR2 is YSLEER. CDR3 amino acids: CASSQTGRTDTQYF. The CDR3 nucleotides are TGCGCCAGCAGCCAGACAGGGAGAACAGATACGCAGTATTTT.

The V call is TRBV28, the J call TRBJ2-7; 8 bases are a match to TRBD1. Germline V gives CDR1 MDHEN, CDR2 SYDVKM. CDR3 length: 16 amino acids. Germline trimming cut 2 bases from V and 2 bases from J; bases unmatched to any gene: 8. CDR3 in amino acids: CASSLIGTGATYEQYF. The CDR3 region has the DNA TGTGCCAGCAGTTTAATAGGGACAGGCGCTACCTACGAGCAGTACTTC.

V and J are TRBV6-1 and TRBJ2-5; 9 positions agree with TRBD1. Matching the DNA end better, TRBJ2-7 makes the J call doubtful. Germline V gene data show CDR1 as MNHNS and CDR2 as SASEGT. The CDR3 consists of 14 residues. The CDR3 loop is CASSLRQGEYEQYF. In DNA form, the CDR3 reads TGTGCCAGCAGTCTTCGACAGGGGGAGTACGAGCAGTACTTC.

V usage is TRBV7-2 and J usage is TRBJ2-7; tentative D call: TRBD1 (6 bases). Germline values: CDR1 SGHTA, CDR2 FQGNSA. V was shortened by 5 bases and J by 1 base, with 15 bases between the two germline ends. The CDR3 spans 15 residues. The CDR3 DNA reads as TGTGCCAGCAGCACCTTCAGGGGACCTTCCTACGAGCAGTACTTC. Protein: CASSTFRGPSYEQYF.

The chain recombines TRBV28 with TRBJ2-5; TRBD1 matches 12 bases. With 7 bases clipped from V and 5 bases from J, the junction kept 14 bases outside the gene matches. Germline V gene sequence: CDR1 MDHEN, CDR2 SYDVKM. This CDR3 has 17 residues. CDR3 in amino acids: CASTSSGTGGIGETQYF. The CDR3 DNA reads TGTGCCAGCACCTCGTCCGGGACAGGGGGCATCGGCGAGACCCAGTACTTC.

The chain combines TRBV28 with TRBJ1-1, with 8 bases identical to TRBD1. The germline CDR1 and CDR2 sequences are MDHEN and SYDVKM. The J segment lost 1 base and the V segment lost 10 bases, leaving 8 bases of the junction unmatched. This CDR3 region has 14 residues. In DNA, the CDR3 is TGTGCCATCGCCGGGACAGGCCCGAACACTGAAGCTTTCTTT. Encoded protein: CAIAGTGPNTEAFF.

This chain connects TRBV27 to TRBJ1-4, with TRBD1 matching 8 bases. This CDR3 comprises 14 residues. The V segment lost 6 bases and the J segment 7 bases; nucleotides outside the gene matches: 7. Germline values: CDR1 MNHEY, CDR2 SMNVEV (reference sequence). The CDR3 nucleotides are TGTGCCAGCAGACGGACAGGGCCGGTTGAAAAACTGTTTTTT. Its protein is CASRRTGPVEKLFF. The variable domain in full, with the rest retrieved from reference TRBV27 and TRBJ1-4, is EAQVTQNPRYLITVTGKKLTVTCSQNMNHEYMSWYRQDPGLGLRQIYYSMNVEVTDKGDVPEGYKVSRKEKRNFPLILESPSPNQTSLYFCASRRTGPVEKLFFGSGTQLSVL.

This chain connects TRBV6-1 to TRBJ2-3; D call uncertain. This CDR3 spans 10 amino acids. Germline loops: CDR1 MNHNS, CDR2 SASEGT. V lost 10 bases to trimming and J lost 6 bases, with 8 bases between them. The CDR3 DNA is TGTGCCACCAGCCCGGATACGCAGTATTTT. This sequence encodes CATSPDTQYF.

V gene TRBV6-5 combines with J gene TRBJ1-1; TRBD1 matches 7 bases. The CDR3 sequence is 16 residues long. The V and J ends lost 2 bases and 1 base, in that order; junction bases with no gene match: 7. CDR1 is MNHEY, CDR2 SVGAGI, per germline. CDR3 sequence (DNA): TGTGCCAGCAGTTACCGTGGCCGGGACAGGAACACTGAAGCTTTCTTT. Its protein is CASSYRGRDRNTEAFF.

The chain combines TRBV5-1 with TRBJ2-7, with D possibly TRBD1 on 5 matching bases. CDR1 and CDR2 (germline): SGHRS, YFSETQ. The CDR3 spans 14 residues. The germline V and J ends were trimmed by 0 bases and 5 bases, with 12 bases remaining between them. The CDR3 region is CASSLADSMHEQYF. The DNA for the CDR3 is TGCGCCAGCAGCTTGGCCGACAGCATGCACGAGCAGTACTTC.

The V and J genes are TRBV6-4 and TRBJ2-2; 8 positions agree with TRBD1. After removal of 6 bases from V and 1 base from J, the junction contained 10 bases not matched to a gene. The CDR3 is 17 amino acids. Germline assignment: CDR1 MRHNA and CDR2 SNTAGT. CDR3 bases: TGTGCCAGCAGCAGAACCCAGGGGGCGATGAACACCGGGGAGCTGTTTTTT. Encoded protein: CASSRTQGAMNTGELFF.

The DNA for the CDR3 is TGCGCCAGCAGCGTGGACAGGGAACATCGAGTTTACGAGCAGTACTTC. Protein: CASSVDREHRVYEQYF. The chain uses TRBV4-1 and TRBJ2-7, with 8 bases identical to TRBD1. Germline V gene lookup returns CDR1 MGHRA and CDR2 YSYEKL. The CDR3 is 16 residues long. J was trimmed by 4 bases and V by 5 bases; bases with no gene match: 13.

The rearrangement uses TRBV28 and TRBJ2-7; TRBD2 might be the D (7 bases). Germline CDR1 and CDR2: MDHEN and SYDVKM. Trimming pared 6 bases from V and 4 bases from J, leaving 19 bases between. The CDR3 is 15 residues long. The CDR3 coding sequence is TGTGCCAGCAGACCTCCCGGGGGGCATCAGTACGAGCAGTACTTC. Translated, it gives CASRPPGGHQYEQYF.

Only a few counts were recorded for this clone. V gene TRBV19 combines with J gene TRBJ1-4; a possible D gene is TRBD1 (5 bases). The CDR3 loop spans 19 amino acids. The V gene lost 4 bases and the J gene lost 4 bases, with 25 bases spanning the gap. Germline V CDR1 and CDR2: LNHDA, SQIVND (reference sequence). The CDR3 loop reads CASSNAWLDKGSLNEKLFF. CDR3 nucleotides: TGTGCCAGTAGTAATGCGTGGTTGGACAAGGGCTCTCTTAATGAAAAACTGTTTTTT.

The V gene is TRBV5-1, the J gene TRBJ2-1; TRBD1 agrees at 7 bases. Germline CDR1 reads SGHRS; CDR2 reads YFSETQ. V shed 1 base and J 4 bases; nucleotides not matched to a gene: 5. The CDR3 runs 15 residues. The CDR3: CASSLRDRLYNEQFF. CDR3 coding DNA: TGCGCCAGCAGCTTGCGGGACAGACTATACAATGAGCAGTTCTTC.

The rearrangement uses TRBV27 and TRBJ1-5; 8 bases line up with TRBD1. The ends lost 5 bases at V and 10 bases at J; junction bases unmatched: 4. Germline V gene lookup returns CDR1 MNHEY and CDR2 SMNVEV (reference sequence). The length of the CDR3 is 12 residues. CDR3: CASSPGGGPQHF. The CDR3 DNA sequence: TGTGCCAGCAGTCCAGGGGGCGGCCCCCAGCATTTT.

CDR3 protein: CASSQGTGVSETQYF. The CDR3 DNA sequence: TGTGCCAGCAGCCAAGGGACAGGTGTCTCCGAGACCCAGTACTTC. The chain uses TRBV4-2 and TRBJ2-5; TRBD1 matches 7 bases. V was pared by 1 base and J by 5 bases, with 7 bases of the junction left unmatched. This CDR3 is 15 amino acids long. The V gene's germline CDR1 is LGHNA and CDR2 YNFKEQ.

J is TRBJ2-1 and V is TRBV6-5, with TRBD1 matching 8 bases. Per the germline V gene, CDR1 is MNHEY and CDR2 is SVGAGI. This CDR3 spans 13 amino acids. V was pared by 8 bases and J by 3 bases, with 3 bases of the junction left unmatched. The CDR3 bases are TGTGCCAGCCAACAGGGGGACTACAATGAGCAGTTCTTC. As protein: CASQQGDYNEQFF.

This chain uses TRBV5-1 with TRBJ2-7; 9 bases are shared with TRBD1. CDR1 and CDR2 (germline): SGHRS, YFSETQ. There are 16 residues in the CDR3. After removal of 3 bases from V and 4 bases from J, the junction contained 11 bases not matched to a gene. In DNA, the CDR3 is TGCGCCAGCAGCTGCAAACAGGGGGCCGGGGTTTACGAGCAGTACTTC. This encodes CASSCKQGAGVYEQYF.

This chain connects TRBV7-6 to TRBJ2-2; 7 positions agree with TRBD1. The CDR3 runs to 16 residues. V was pared by 5 bases and J by 1 base, with 7 bases of the junction left unmatched. Per germline, CDR1 SGHVS and CDR2 FNYEAQ. The CDR3 sequence is CASSLGQDKNTGELFF. In DNA, the CDR3 is TGTGCCAGCAGCCTTGGACAGGATAAGAACACCGGGGAGCTGTTTTTT.

This chain uses TRBV6-5 with TRBJ1-5; perhaps TRBD1 as D (5 bases). The CDR3 runs 13 residues. V lost 2 bases to trimming and J lost 6 bases, with 8 bases between them. Looked up from germline, CDR1 is MNHEY and CDR2 is SVGAGI. The CDR3 bases are TGTGCCAGCAGTTACCGCAGGGCTCAGCCCCAGCATTTT. It is translated as CASSYRRAQPQHF.

The chain joins TRBV2 to TRBJ2-7; possible D gene TRBD2, 6 bases. Trimming took off 6 bases at V and 0 bases at J, with 12 bases between the two ends. The germline CDR1 and CDR2 sequences are SNHLY and FYNNEI. The CDR3 loop spans 14 amino acids. The CDR3, as DNA: TGTGCCAGCAGCCTAAGCGGGTACTCCTACGAGCAGTACTTC. Its protein product is CASSLSGYSYEQYF.

This clone showed up just once. V and J are TRBV9 and TRBJ1-4, with 8 positions matching TRBD1. With 3 bases clipped from V and 8 bases from J, the junction kept 15 bases outside the gene matches. CDR1 is SGDLS and CDR2 is YYNGEE in the germline V gene. The CDR3 covers 17 residues. The CDR3 sequence is CASSGNRDRTKEEKLFF. CDR3 in DNA: TGTGCCAGCAGCGGAAACCGGGACAGGACGAAAGAGGAAAAACTGTTTTTT.

With respect to this clone: An end of the junction differs from the germline gene, which may be a read error. The chain combines TRBV2 with TRBJ1-5; 9 nucleotides align to TRBD1. The germline V gene has CDR1 SNHLY and CDR2 FYNNEI. This CDR3 is built from 16 residues. CDR3 sequence reads: CASCDRGFISNQPQHF. Written as DNA, the CDR3 is TGTGCCAGCTGTGACAGGGGGTTTATCTCCAATCAGCCCCAGCATTTT.

This chain links TRBV28 with TRBJ1-4; the D gene is possibly TRBD1 (5 bases). The CDR3 totals 14 residues. The V gene's germline CDR1 is MDHEN and CDR2 SYDVKM. V was trimmed by 2 bases and J by 8 bases, leaving 12 bases between them. The CDR3 DNA reads TGTGCCAGCAGTTTACAGGGAGGAAAAGAAAAACTGTTTTTT. Protein: CASSLQGGKEKLFF.

The chain links TRBV2 to TRBJ2-5; D may be TRBD1 (6 bases). Germline V gene data show CDR1 as SNHLY and CDR2 as FYNNEI. The CDR3 spans 14 residues. Trimming removed 8 bases at V and 2 bases at J, with 15 bases between. Here the CDR3 reads CASPRTATQETQYF. CDR3 in DNA: TGTGCCAGCCCCAGGACAGCAACACAAGAGACCCAGTACTTC.

This clone was counted a few times. The chain has TRBV4-3 and TRBJ2-7; D not resolved. The V end was cut by 1 base, the J end by 4 bases, with 17 bases between. The germline CDR1 and CDR2 sequences are LGHNA and YSLEER. This CDR3 is 16 amino acids long. CDR3 sequence reads: CASSQARHPTTYEQYF. The CDR3 DNA follows: TGCGCCAGCAGCCAAGCTCGGCACCCTACGACTTACGAGCAGTACTTC.